Presented here are 21 T cell receptor beta chains from one specimen sequenced in a study of cytomegalovirus exposure and HLA in healthy donors. In the PCR, 60 Vbeta and 13 Jbeta primers were used. Measured with immunoSEQ multiplex PCR; TCRdb has only the in-frame clones, and not every one. This sample's table reports 120,000 or so clones. The material sequenced was PBMCs. These receptors were collected from a man aged 18 to 30 in good health and CMV-seronegative.

This chain joins TRBV28 and TRBJ1-5; D perhaps matches TRBD1 (5 bases). Germline CDR1 MDHEN, CDR2 SYDVKM. V lost 6 bases, J lost 9 bases, and 15 bases lay in between. The CDR3 runs 13 residues. CDR3 loop: CASSSQVRGPQHF. As DNA, the CDR3 is TGTGCCAGCAGCAGCCAGGTTAGGGGGCCCCAGCATTTT.

This sequence joins TRBV6-5 and TRBJ2-2; D may be TRBD2 (5 bases). The CDR3 consists of 15 residues. The ends were cut back, 0 bases at V and 2 bases at J, with 7 bases in the middle. Germline lookup yields CDR1 MNHEY and CDR2 SVGAGI. CDR3 amino acids: CASSYSEVNTGELFF. CDR3 bases: TGTGCCAGCAGTTACTCGGAGGTTAACACCGGGGAGCTGTTTTTT.

The chain uses TRBV7-6 and TRBJ2-7; tentative D call: TRBD2 (6 bases). From germline, CDR1 is SGHVS and CDR2 FNYEAQ. The CDR3 has 15 residues. Trimming removed 2 bases at V and 0 bases at J, with 11 bases between. The CDR3 DNA follows: TGTGCCAGCAGCTTATTGGGGGAGGACTCCTACGAGCAGTACTTC. Residues: CASSLLGEDSYEQYF.

The chain recombines TRBV5-1 with TRBJ2-1; 11 positions match TRBD2. V was pared by 1 base and J by 2 bases, with 8 bases of the junction left unmatched. This CDR3 has 18 residues. Germline-derived CDR1 and CDR2 are SGHRS and YFSETQ. This CDR3 is CASSLNSGGALPYNEQFF. Written as DNA, the CDR3 is TGCGCCAGCAGCTTGAATAGCGGGGGGGCCCTCCCCTACAATGAGCAGTTCTTC. The full variable domain, in which reference TRBV5-1 and TRBJ2-1 provide the parts outside the CDR3, is KAGVTQTPRYLIKTRGQQVTLSCSPISGHRSVSWYQQTPGQGLQFLFEYFSETQRNKGNFPGRFSGRQFSNSRSEMNVSTLELGDSALYLCASSLNSGGALPYNEQFFGPGTRLTVL.

The chain has TRBV11-1 and TRBJ2-5, with D uncertain. The J call may not be correct, given that the DNA end is closer to TRBJ2-7. Germline V lookup: CDR1 SGHAT, CDR2 FQDESV (reference sequence). This CDR3 contains 13 residues. CDR3 sequence: CASSLGPNYEQYF. Here the CDR3 DNA reads TGTGCCAGCAGCTTAGGGCCAAACTACGAGCAGTACTTC.

This chain links TRBV30 with TRBJ1-4; D remains ambiguous. Germline lookup yields CDR1 GTSNPN and CDR2 SVGIG (reference sequence). CDR3 length equals 13 residues. V gave up 2 bases and J gave up 7 bases, with 11 bases separating them. The CDR3 coding sequence is TGTGCCTGGAGTTCGGGGTGGGGTGAAAAACTGTTTTTT. It translates to CAWSSGWGEKLFF.

CDR3 DNA: TGTGCCAGCAGCTCGGAGGGACGAGGTGATGGCTACACCTTC. This sequence encodes CASSSEGRGDGYTF. The genes are TRBV5-5 and TRBJ1-2, with D perhaps TRBD1 (5 bases). V was clipped by 3 bases and J by 6 bases, with 15 bases between them. CDR3 length equals 14 residues. Germline V gene lookup returns CDR1 SGHKS and CDR2 YYEKEE (reference sequence).

This sequence joins TRBV10-1 and TRBJ2-7; D call uncertain. The V and J ends lost 4 bases and 2 bases respectively, with 12 bases between them. The CDR3 has 14 residues. From germline, CDR1 is WNHNN and CDR2 SYGVQD (reference sequence). This CDR3 reads CASSAKQPPYEQYF. CDR3 DNA sequence: TGCGCCAGCAGTGCGAAACAGCCTCCCTACGAGCAGTACTTC.

The V gene is TRBV6-5, the J gene TRBJ2-1; 9 bases line up with TRBD1. CDR3 length: 14 amino acids. With 5 bases clipped from V and 6 bases from J, the junction kept 5 bases outside the gene matches. Germline V gene sequence: CDR1 MNHEY, CDR2 SVGAGI. CDR3: CASSHRDRVNEQFF. Written as DNA, the CDR3 is TGTGCCAGCAGTCACCGGGACAGGGTCAATGAGCAGTTCTTC.

CDR3 in amino acids: CASSYSRTRADTQYF. The CDR3, as DNA: TGTGCCAGCAGTTACTCGCGGACTAGGGCAGATACGCAGTATTTT. The J gene is TRBJ2-3, the V gene TRBV6-5; 7 nucleotides agree with TRBD2. Germline trimming cut 0 bases from V and 4 bases from J; bases unmatched to any gene: 4. The CDR3 totals 15 residues. The V gene's germline CDR1 is MNHEY and CDR2 SVGAGI.

This chain's CDR3 is CASSDGQGGNQPQHF. The CDR3 DNA reads TGTGCCAGCAGTGATGGTCAAGGGGGCAATCAGCCCCAGCATTTT. The rearrangement links TRBV6-1 to TRBJ1-5; a possible D gene is TRBD1 (5 bases). V was shortened by 3 bases and J by 2 bases, with 11 bases between the two germline ends. The CDR3 length is 15 residues. In germline, CDR1 is MNHNS, CDR2 SASEGT.

The chain links TRBV5-1 to TRBJ1-1, with no clear D. Germline V gene lookup returns CDR1 SGHRS and CDR2 YFSETQ. V lost 2 bases and J lost 4, with 18 bases in between. The CDR3 runs 16 residues. CDR3 sequence (DNA): TGCGCCAGCAGCTTCAACCACAATCCGCCTGTCACTGAAGCTTTCTTT. It translates to CASSFNHNPPVTEAFF.

The chain carries TRBV11-2 and TRBJ2-7; D is undetermined. The germline V gene encodes CDR1 SGHAT and CDR2 FQNNGV. The CDR3 extends over 13 amino acids. V was pared by 2 bases and J by 1 base, with 6 bases between. CDR3 sequence reads: CASSLLRSYEQYF. The CDR3 DNA follows: TGTGCCAGCAGCTTACTCAGGTCCTACGAGCAGTACTTC.

This sequence joins TRBV6-1 and TRBJ2-5, with D hard to call. V gave up 0 bases and J gave up 3 bases, with 5 bases separating them. Germline V gives CDR1 MNHNS, CDR2 SASEGT. This CDR3 has 13 amino acids. The CDR3 bases are TGTGCCAGCAGTGAAGCCCTTAAAGAGACCCAGTACTTC. This codes for CASSEALKETQYF.

This chain joins TRBV11-2 and TRBJ2-2; 8 nucleotides agree with TRBD1. After removal of 5 bases from V and 4 bases from J, the junction contained 9 bases not matched to a gene. The length of the CDR3 is 16 residues. Per germline, CDR1 SGHAT and CDR2 FQNNGV. The CDR3 nucleotides are TGTGCCAGCAGCCCAAGGGGACAGGTCACCACCGGGGAGCTGTTTTTT. The encoded protein is CASSPRGQVTTGELFF.

The chain is built from TRBV7-8 and TRBJ2-7; weak D call: TRBD1 (5 bases). The CDR3 is 15 amino acids. The V and J ends lost 1 base and 6 bases respectively, with 16 bases between them. Germline V gives CDR1 SGHVS, CDR2 FQNEAQ. This CDR3 is CASSLVAGPTGEQYF. The CDR3 DNA reads as TGTGCCAGCAGCTTAGTCGCAGGGCCCACGGGCGAGCAGTACTTC.

CDR3 in DNA: TGTGCCAGCTCACCAGGACTAGCGGGAGGGCCCGAGGGAGATACGCAGTATTTT. Translation: CASSPGLAGGPEGDTQYF. The rearrangement joins TRBV18 to TRBJ2-3; 15 bases are a match to TRBD2. The V gene end was trimmed by 2 bases and the J gene end by 5 bases; junction bases not matched to a gene: 8. This CDR3 contains 18 residues. Germline values: CDR1 KGHSH, CDR2 LQKENI.

The chain links TRBV15 to TRBJ1-3, with a possible D match to TRBD1 (6 bases). This CDR3 is built from 16 residues. Trimming cost V 3 bases and J 2 bases, with 14 bases left between them. Germline CDR1 reads LNHNV; CDR2 reads YYDKDF (reference sequence). CDR3 protein: CATSRETGKAGNTIYF. As DNA, the CDR3 is TGTGCCACCAGCAGGGAAACAGGGAAGGCTGGAAACACCATATATTTT.

V gene TRBV9 combines with J gene TRBJ2-1; no reliable D call. The germline V gene has CDR1 SGDLS and CDR2 YYNGEE. This CDR3 has 15 amino acids. V lost 4 bases and J 0 bases, leaving 11 bases between the germline ends. CDR3 protein: CASSLDTSSYNEQFF. The CDR3 DNA follows: TGTGCCAGCAGCCTCGACACCAGCTCCTACAATGAGCAGTTCTTC.

In DNA form, the CDR3 reads TGTGCCAGCAGCTTAGGCGGCTTCTATCAGCCCCAGCATTTT. This encodes CASSLGGFYQPQHF. The chain uses TRBV7-8 and TRBJ1-5; no firm D call. Trimming pared 1 base from V and 5 bases from J, leaving 9 bases between. Germline CDR1 is SGHVS and CDR2 is FQNEAQ. The CDR3 sequence is 14 residues long. The full variable domain, its missing parts supplied by reference TRBV7-8 and TRBJ1-5, is GAGVSQSPRYKVAKRGQDVALRCDPISGHVSLFWYQQALGQGPEFLTYFQNEAQLDKSGLPSDRFFAERPEGSVSTLKIQRTQQEDSAVYLCASSLGGFYQPQHFGDGTRLSIL.

The chain links TRBV11-2 to TRBJ2-1, with D possibly being TRBD2 (5 bases). Germline values: CDR1 SGHAT, CDR2 FQNNGV. The germline V and J ends were trimmed by 2 bases and 8 bases, with 13 bases remaining between them. This CDR3 is 14 amino acids long. CDR3 DNA: TGTGCCAGCAGCTTAAATCGGGGATACGATGAGCAGTTCTTC. Translating it yields CASSLNRGYDEQFF.